These T cell receptor beta chains were read from a single sample in a study of regulatory T cells in long-lasting Graves disease. One entry per CDR3 protein, called by TCRdb with MiXCR from the multiplex PCR reads. The table has 390,000 or so distinct CDR3 sequences, approximately 25% seen once. The sequenced sample was peripheral blood mononuclear cells (PBMCs), obtained when the disease was refractory, from a patient treated with antithyroid drugs. The receptors originated from a woman aged 40 to 50 with Graves disease. Both conserved end residues are part of each CDR3. The D gene is left open where the match is weak. Clone size is given for some rows only: seen once, a few or many times, or a class if the clone is expanded.

clone size: NA
J gene: TRBJ2-2
V gene: TRBV24-1
D gene: NA
CDR3 DNA: TGTGCCACCTCCGAGCGAGTAGGCAAAGGTTCACCGGGGGAGCTGTTTTTT
CDR3 protein: CATSERVGKGSPGELFF

clone size: few
J gene: TRBJ1-1
V gene: TRBV11-3
D gene: TRBD1
CDR3 DNA: TGTGCCAGCAGGGTTAGGGACAGGATGCTGCTGGGGGACACTGAAGCTTTCTTT
CDR3 protein: CASRVRDRMLLGDTEAFF

clone size: NA
J gene: TRBJ1-1
V gene: TRBV20-1
D gene: NA
CDR3 DNA: TGCAGTGCCACAATGAACACTGAAGCTTTCTTT
CDR3 protein: CSATMNTEAFF

clone size: many
J gene: TRBJ1-2
V gene: TRBV28
D gene: TRBD1
CDR3 DNA: TGTGCCAGCAGTTTAGGACAGGGGATAGTAGGCATTGGCTACACCTTC
CDR3 protein: CASSLGQGIVGIGYTF

clone size: many
J gene: TRBJ1-2
V gene: TRBV11-2
D gene: TRBD1
CDR3 DNA: TGTGCCAGCAGCTTAGACGGACAGGTGAACTATGGCTACACCTTC
CDR3 protein: CASSLDGQVNYGYTF

clone size: many
J gene: TRBJ2-7
V gene: TRBV29-1
D gene: NA
CDR3 DNA: TGCAGCGTCCTAGGGGGGGCCTACGAGCAGTACTTC
CDR3 protein: CSVLGGAYEQYF

clone size: few
J gene: TRBJ2-1
V gene: TRBV28
D gene: NA
CDR3 DNA: TGTGCCAGCAGTTTGTTAGCGAAGGCCTACAATGAGCAGTTCTTC
CDR3 protein: CASSLLAKAYNEQFF

clone size: many
J gene: TRBJ2-5
V gene: TRBV29-1
D gene: NA
CDR3 DNA: TGCAGCATCGCCCGCGATGAGGGTTTCCAAGAGACCCAGTACTTC
CDR3 protein: CSIARDEGFQETQYF

clone size: many
J gene: TRBJ1-5
V gene: TRBV6-5
D gene: NA
CDR3 DNA: TGTGCCAGCAGTTACTCGAAGGATCAGCCCCAGCATTTT
CDR3 protein: CASSYSKDQPQHF

clone size: NA
J gene: TRBJ2-7
V gene: TRBV3-1
D gene: NA
CDR3 DNA: TGTGCCAGCAGCCAGACCTTTAGCGGCCCAATGGGAGAGCAGTACTTC
CDR3 protein: CASSQTFSGPMGEQYF

clone size: NA
J gene: TRBJ2-2
V gene: TRBV2
D gene: NA
CDR3 DNA: TGTGCCAGCTTCAATGGACGTATTCCCGGGGAGCTGTTTTTT
CDR3 protein: CASFNGRIPGELFF

clone size: few
J gene: TRBJ2-1
V gene: TRBV2
D gene: TRBD2
CDR3 DNA: TGTGCCAGCAGTTCCGGGACTAGCGCCAATGAGCAGTTCTTC
CDR3 protein: CASSSGTSANEQFF

clone size: NA
J gene: TRBJ2-2
V gene: TRBV9
D gene: NA
CDR3 DNA: TGTGCCAGCAGCGCCCACGAGGGGGGAACTCACACCGGGGAGCTGTTTTTT
CDR3 protein: CASSAHEGGTHTGELFF

clone size: few
J gene: TRBJ2-5
V gene: TRBV7-2
D gene: NA
CDR3 DNA: TGTGCCAGCAGCTCCTTTGACTGGCAAGAGACCCAGTACTTC
CDR3 protein: CASSSFDWQETQYF

clone size: NA
J gene: TRBJ2-7
V gene: TRBV7-9
D gene: TRBD2
CDR3 DNA: TGTGCCAGCACCTCAGGGACTAGCGGGAGGTCGCTCTACGAGCAGTACTTC
CDR3 protein: CASTSGTSGRSLYEQYF

clone size: once
J gene: TRBJ2-5
V gene: TRBV5-4
D gene: TRBD1
CDR3 DNA: TGTGCCAGCAGTTTCCGGGACAGACAAGAGACCCAGTACTTC
CDR3 protein: CASSFRDRQETQYF